The 9 T cell receptor beta chains reported below all come from one sample, sequenced in a study of cytomegalovirus exposure and HLA in healthy donors. Libraries were prepared by immunoSEQ multiplex PCR; TCRdb keeps only in-frame clonotypes and omits some of them. The sample contains about 120,000 clones, about 87% of which appear only once. Sequenced sample: PBMCs. The receptor source for this set is a young man in good health and CMV-seronegative.

The rearrangement uses TRBV6-5 and TRBJ1-2; weak D call: TRBD1 (5 bases). The CDR3 extends over 13 amino acids. Germline CDR1 MNHEY, CDR2 SVGAGI. Trimming took off 0 bases at V and 8 bases at J, with 10 bases between the two ends. In DNA, the CDR3 is TGTGCCAGCAGTTACTCAAGGGGCGTCGGCTACACCTTC. Translation gives CASSYSRGVGYTF.

The V and J genes are TRBV13 and TRBJ2-7, with TRBD2 matching over 12 bases. V gave up 4 bases and J gave up 4 bases; unmatched junction bases: 2. The germline V gene encodes CDR1 PRHDT and CDR2 FYEKMQ (reference sequence). The CDR3 covers 14 residues. The CDR3 is CASSSSGRDYEQYF. Here the CDR3 DNA reads TGTGCCAGCAGCTCTAGCGGGAGGGATTACGAGCAGTACTTC. Variable domain in full (rest from reference TRBV13 and TRBJ2-7): AAGVIQSPRHLIKEKRETATLKCYPIPRHDTVYWYQQGPGQDPQFLISFYEKMQSDKGSIPDRFSAQQFSDYHSELNMSSLELGDSALYFCASSSSGRDYEQYFGPGTRLTVT.

The V gene is TRBV5-4, the J gene TRBJ2-5; 14 nucleotides agree with TRBD2. CDR1 is SGHNT and CDR2 is YYREEE in the germline V gene (reference sequence). V lost 4 bases to trimming and J lost 5 bases; unmatched junction nucleotides: 7. The CDR3 contains 16 residues. The CDR3 protein is CASSEGLAGEWETQYF. In DNA form, the CDR3 reads TGTGCCAGCAGCGAGGGACTAGCGGGGGAGTGGGAGACCCAGTACTTC.

This chain connects TRBV18 to TRBJ2-7, with D possibly TRBD2 on 5 matching bases. Looked up from germline, CDR1 is KGHSH and CDR2 is LQKENI. The CDR3 extends over 13 amino acids. V was cut by 5 bases and J by 3 bases, with 11 bases left in between. The CDR3 is CASSGLPDYEQYF. The CDR3 region has the DNA TGTGCCAGCTCAGGACTCCCAGACTACGAGCAGTACTTC.

The CDR3 coding sequence is TGTGCCAGCAGCGCCCATCGACAGGTCTACAATGAGCAGTTCTTC. It yields the protein CASSAHRQVYNEQFF. This chain uses TRBV28 with TRBJ2-1, with D maybe TRBD1 (6 bases). CDR3 length: 15 amino acids. Germline assignment: CDR1 MDHEN and CDR2 SYDVKM. V shed 6 bases and J shed 3 bases, with 15 bases lying between them.

The chain has TRBV7-6 and TRBJ1-5; D may be TRBD1 (5 bases). The CDR3 has 15 residues. Trimming stripped 1 base from V and 6 bases from J, with 13 bases between. Germline V gives CDR1 SGHVS, CDR2 FNYEAQ. The CDR3 protein is CASSLEAGRGQPQHF. The CDR3 DNA follows: TGTGCCAGCAGCTTAGAGGCAGGGCGAGGTCAGCCCCAGCATTTT.

This clone has just a few counts. This CDR3 is CASSGRDSGLPETQYF. The CDR3 DNA sequence: TGTGCCAGTAGTGGTCGGGACTCCGGGCTCCCAGAGACCCAGTACTTC. The chain links TRBV19 to TRBJ2-5, with TRBD2 as a possible D gene (6 bases). The CDR3 is made up of 16 amino acids. In germline, CDR1 is LNHDA, CDR2 SQIVND (reference sequence). V lost 5 bases, J lost 4 bases, and 20 bases lay in between.

This chain joins TRBV4-1 and TRBJ2-1; 10 bases are shared with TRBD2. The ends lost 5 bases at V and 3 bases at J; junction bases unmatched: 4. Per the germline V gene, CDR1 is MGHRA and CDR2 is YSYEKL. The CDR3 runs to 15 residues. The CDR3, as DNA: TGCGCCAGCAGCGAAACTAGCGGGGACTACAATGAGCAGTTCTTC. Protein product: CASSETSGDYNEQFF.

The rearrangement uses TRBV9 and TRBJ1-2; 7 positions match TRBD1. Germline V CDR1 and CDR2: SGDLS, YYNGEE. V lost 3 bases and J lost 4; bases outside the gene matches: 12. This CDR3 region has 16 residues. CDR3 sequence: CASSARPKGQTYGYTF. The CDR3 DNA follows: TGTGCCAGCAGCGCCAGACCGAAGGGACAGACCTATGGCTACACCTTC.